This T cell receptor (beta chain) was sequenced during a study of T cell responses to AZD1222 COVID-19 vaccine. Study results and limitations: Just six AZD1222 recipients were seropositive at baseline. Most donors were white British and more were female, and clonal diversity was possibly underestimated.

Comment on this clone: Its matching antigen is unknown.

Clones were read by immunoSEQ multiplex PCR, and TCRdb kept only the in-frame ones, dropping some. The sample consists of 80,000 or so clones, 75% to 95% of them appearing once. This CDR3 spans 18 amino acids. The V and J ends lost 7 bases and 2 bases, in that order; junction bases with no gene match: 10. Germline CDR1 reads SGHAT; CDR2 reads FQNNGV. The V call is TRBV11-2, the J call TRBJ2-6; TRBD1 agrees at 11 bases. The TCR was taken from an adult in good health. Source: peripheral blood, taken on day 0 of MenACWY control vaccination. CDR3 residues: CASTVTSGQGAGANVLTF. Here the CDR3 DNA reads TGTGCCAGCACCGTAACGTCGGGACAGGGGGCTGGGGCCAACGTCCTGACTTTC.